These T cell receptor beta chains were read from a single sample in a study of control samples from healthy donors and cancer patients. Measured with immunoSEQ multiplex PCR; TCRdb has only the in-frame clones, and not every one. This table has approximately 140,000 clones, around 94% appearing once. The material sequenced was blood. Source of these receptors: a middle-aged man in good health. Each CDR3 is given with its conserved first and last residue. A D gene is named only where the DNA matches it firmly. A row's size may be missing; if present it is once, few, many or a size class.

J gene | V gene | D gene | clone size | CDR3 DNA | CDR3 protein
TRBJ1-1 | TRBV7-9 | - | - | TGTGCCAGCAGCTTCCATGGGACACCTGAAGCTTTCTTT | CASSFHGTPEAFF
TRBJ1-5 | TRBV5-1 | - | - | TGCGCCAGCAGCTTGGATGCAATAGGGGCGGTCAATCAGCCCCAGCATTTT | CASSLDAIGAVNQPQHF
TRBJ2-2 | TRBV11-2 | - | - | TGTGCCAGCCGGACTATAGACACCGGGGAGCTGTTTTTT | CASRTIDTGELFF
TRBJ2-2 | TRBV6-5 | - | once | TGTGCCAGCAGTTTAGCGGCAGGGACCGGGGAGCTGTTTTTT | CASSLAAGTGELFF
TRBJ2-1 | TRBV7-6 | - | - | TGTGCCAGCAGCCCCGGGCTAGTCCCTTCCTACAATGAGCAGTTCTTC | CASSPGLVPSYNEQFF
TRBJ1-5 | TRBV7-9 | - | - | TGTGCCAGCAGCTTGGGTACAGGACCCCAGCATTTT | CASSLGTGPQHF
TRBJ1-1 | TRBV6-5 | - | - | TGTGCCAGCAGTTACTCAGCCCCAAGAGACACTGAAGCTTTCTTT | CASSYSAPRDTEAFF
TRBJ2-5 | TRBV7-9 | TRBD1 | - | TGTGCCAGCAGCTTCGGGACAGGGTTTGGGGAGACCCAGTACTTC | CASSFGTGFGETQYF
TRBJ2-1 | TRBV28 | - | - | TGTGCCAGCAGTTTTAGGCCAACCGGCGATGAGCAGTTCTTC | CASSFRPTGDEQFF
TRBJ1-6 | TRBV5-1 | - | - | TGCGCCAGCAGCCCCACAGAGAATTCACCCCTCCACTTT | CASSPTENSPLHF
TRBJ1-1 | TRBV4-1 | - | once | TGCGCCAGCAGCCAAGGTCCCGCAGGCGGCACTGAAGCTTTCTTT | CASSQGPAGGTEAFF
TRBJ1-1 | TRBV11-2 | - | - | TGTGCCAGCAGCTTATTCGGGGAAAAGAAAGCTTTCTTT | CASSLFGEKKAFF
TRBJ1-4 | TRBV11-2 | - | - | TGTGCCAGCAGCTTTGGAGGGAGCGGTGTTGAAAAACTGTTTTTT | CASSFGGSGVEKLFF
TRBJ2-7 | TRBV28 | TRBD2 | - | TGTGCCAGCAGGGCCCAGGGAGGGAGGGAGCAGTACTTC | CASRAQGGREQYF
TRBJ2-7 | TRBV27 | TRBD1 | - | TGTGCCAGCAGTATTAGACAGGGACCCTACGAGCAGTACTTC | CASSIRQGPYEQYF
TRBJ2-5 | TRBV7-3 | - | - | TGTGCCAGCAGCCAAGACGGGGGGACCCAGTACTTC | CASSQDGGTQYF
TRBJ2-7 | TRBV9 | TRBD1 | - | TGTGCCAGCAGCTCACGTATCACGGGGACAGGGGCTTCCTACGAGCAGTACTTC | CASSSRITGTGASYEQYF
TRBJ2-5 | TRBV19 | TRBD1 | - | TGTGCCAGTAAAGACGGACAGGGTGTAGAGACCCAGTACTTC | CASKDGQGVETQYF
TRBJ1-4 | TRBV9 | - | once | TGTGCCAGCAGCGTCCGACCTGGGGCAACTAATGAAAAACTGTTTTTT | CASSVRPGATNEKLFF
TRBJ1-3 | TRBV14 | - | - | TGTGCCAGCAGCCCTGCCGGCCGCAGCTCTGGAAACACCATATATTTT | CASSPAGRSSGNTIYF
TRBJ1-5 | TRBV24-1 | - | - | TGTGCCGCCTCATCGGGGCATCAGCCCCAGCATTTT | CAASSGHQPQHF
TRBJ1-6 | TRBV6-2/TRBV6-3 | - | - | TGTGCCAGCAGCGCCCGGGTCGAAACTTCACCCCTCCACTTT | CASSARVETSPLHF
TRBJ2-2 | TRBV9 | TRBD1 | - | TGTGCCAGCAGCACCCTCGACGGGGACAGGGACACCGGGGAGCTGTTTTTT | CASSTLDGDRDTGELFF
TRBJ1-4 | TRBV12-3/TRBV12-4 | - | - | TGTGCCAGCAGTTTAGGAGGGCGTGAAAAACTGTTTTTT | CASSLGGREKLFF
TRBJ1-2 | TRBV9 | - | - | TGTGCCAGCAGCGATGGGAGAGGTCCTTTAGTCTACACCTTC | CASSDGRGPLVYTF
TRBJ1-4 | TRBV25-1 | - | - | TGTGCCAGCAGTGAATCTAGGACTAATGAAAAACTGTTTTTT | CASSESRTNEKLFF
TRBJ1-4 | TRBV11-2 | - | - | TGCCCCTTAGGAAGGGCGGAAAAACTGTTTTTT | CPLGRAEKLFF
TRBJ2-3 | TRBV11-2 | - | - | TGTGCCAGCAGCTCCCAGGGACTTTACACAGATACGCAGTATTTT | CASSSQGLYTDTQYF
TRBJ1-4 | TRBV18 | - | - | TGTGCCAGCTCACGGGACATCCCCTTTAATGAAAAACTGTTTTTT | CASSRDIPFNEKLFF
TRBJ2-7 | TRBV4-1 | TRBD2 | - | TGCGCCAGCAGCCAAGATAAACGGGGGGGGTCCTACGAGCAGTACTTC | CASSQDKRGGSYEQYF
TRBJ2-2 | TRBV6-1 | TRBD2 | - | TGTGCCAGCAGTGAACGTCTCCGGACTAGCGGGAACACCGGGGAGCTGTTTTTT | CASSERLRTSGNTGELFF